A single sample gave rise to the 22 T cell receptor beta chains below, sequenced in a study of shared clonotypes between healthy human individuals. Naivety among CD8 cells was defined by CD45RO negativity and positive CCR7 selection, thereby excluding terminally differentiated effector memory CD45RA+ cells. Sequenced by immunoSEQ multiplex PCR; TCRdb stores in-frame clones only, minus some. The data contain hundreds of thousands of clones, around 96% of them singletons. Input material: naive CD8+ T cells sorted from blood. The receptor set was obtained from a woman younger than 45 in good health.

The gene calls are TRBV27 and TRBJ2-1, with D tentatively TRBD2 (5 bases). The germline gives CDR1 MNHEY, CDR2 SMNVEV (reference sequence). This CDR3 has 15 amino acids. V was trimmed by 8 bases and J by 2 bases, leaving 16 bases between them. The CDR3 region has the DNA TGTGCCAGCCGTCCTCCCCGGGGAACCTACAATGAGCAGTTCTTC. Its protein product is CASRPPRGTYNEQFF.

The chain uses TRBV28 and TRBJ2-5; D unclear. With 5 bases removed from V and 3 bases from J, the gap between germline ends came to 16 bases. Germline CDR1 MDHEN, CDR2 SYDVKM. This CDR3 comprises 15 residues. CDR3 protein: CASSDTISGEETQYF. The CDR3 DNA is TGTGCCAGCAGTGATACGATATCTGGGGAAGAGACCCAGTACTTC.

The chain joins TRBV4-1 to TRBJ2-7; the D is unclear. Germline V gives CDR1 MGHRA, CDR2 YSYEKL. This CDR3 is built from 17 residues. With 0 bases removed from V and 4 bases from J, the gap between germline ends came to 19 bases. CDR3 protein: CASSQDLSAGWSYEQYF. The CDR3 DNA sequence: TGCGCCAGCAGCCAAGATCTGTCGGCCGGGTGGTCGTACGAGCAGTACTTC.

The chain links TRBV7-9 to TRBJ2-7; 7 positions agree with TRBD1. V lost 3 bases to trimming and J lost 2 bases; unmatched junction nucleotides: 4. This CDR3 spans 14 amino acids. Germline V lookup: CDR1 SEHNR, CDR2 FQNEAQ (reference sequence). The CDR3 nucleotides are TGTGCCAGCAGCTTGAGGGACAGAGCCTACGAGCAGTACTTC. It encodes CASSLRDRAYEQYF. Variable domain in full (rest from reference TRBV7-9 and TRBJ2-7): DTGVSQNPRHKITKRGQNVTFRCDPISEHNRLYWYRQTLGQGPEFLTYFQNEAQLEKSRLLSDRFSAERPKGSFSTLEIQRTEQGDSAMYLCASSLRDRAYEQYFGPGTRLTVT.

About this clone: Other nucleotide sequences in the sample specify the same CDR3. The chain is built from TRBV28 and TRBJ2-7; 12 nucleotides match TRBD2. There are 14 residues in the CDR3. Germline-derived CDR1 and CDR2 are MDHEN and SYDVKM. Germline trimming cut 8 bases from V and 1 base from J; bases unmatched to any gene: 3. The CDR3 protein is CASSGLAGSYEQYF. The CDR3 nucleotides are TGTGCCAGCTCCGGACTAGCGGGGTCCTACGAGCAGTACTTC.

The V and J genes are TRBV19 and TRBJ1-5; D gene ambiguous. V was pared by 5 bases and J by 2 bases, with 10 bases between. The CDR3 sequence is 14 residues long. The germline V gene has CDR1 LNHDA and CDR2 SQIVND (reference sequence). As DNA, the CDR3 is TGTGCCAGTAGTCTCATGCAGCGCAATCAGCCCCAGCATTTT. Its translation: CASSLMQRNQPQHF.

CDR3 DNA: TGTGCCAGCGTACGGACTAGCGGGAGGGAGAACACCGGGGAGCTGTTTTTT. It translates to CASVRTSGRENTGELFF. The chain joins TRBV2 to TRBJ2-2; TRBD2 agrees at 15 bases. V shed 8 bases, J shed 1 base, and the junction held 5 bases outside the gene matches. Germline V gives CDR1 SNHLY, CDR2 FYNNEI. The CDR3 loop spans 17 amino acids.

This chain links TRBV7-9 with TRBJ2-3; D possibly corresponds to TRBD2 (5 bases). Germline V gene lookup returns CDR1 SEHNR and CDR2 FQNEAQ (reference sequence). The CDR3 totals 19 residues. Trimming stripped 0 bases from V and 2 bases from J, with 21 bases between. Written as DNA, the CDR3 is TGTGCCAGCAGCTTAGCCCTATGGAGGCTAGCAACATACACAGATACGCAGTATTTT. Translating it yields CASSLALWRLATYTDTQYF.

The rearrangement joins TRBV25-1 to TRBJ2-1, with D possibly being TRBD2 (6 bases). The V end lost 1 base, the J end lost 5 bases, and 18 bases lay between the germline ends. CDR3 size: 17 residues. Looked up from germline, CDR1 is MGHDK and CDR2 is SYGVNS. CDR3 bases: TGTGCCAGCAGTGAATGGGTTACGGAGGGATTTGACAATGAGCAGTTCTTC. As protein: CASSEWVTEGFDNEQFF.

The CDR3 loop is CASSYGWGGQPQHF. The CDR3 bases are TGTGCCAGCAGTTATGGGTGGGGCGGGCAGCCCCAGCATTTT. V usage is TRBV6-5 and J usage is TRBJ1-5; TRBD1 is a possible D gene (5 bases). The CDR3 totals 14 residues. Germline CDR1 is MNHEY and CDR2 is SVGAGI. V lost 3 bases and J lost 7, with 13 bases in between.

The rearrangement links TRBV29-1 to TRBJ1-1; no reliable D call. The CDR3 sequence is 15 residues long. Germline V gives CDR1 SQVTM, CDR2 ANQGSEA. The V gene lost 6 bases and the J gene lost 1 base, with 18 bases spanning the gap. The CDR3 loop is CSVPGWEGSNTEAFF. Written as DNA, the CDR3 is TGCAGCGTCCCCGGGTGGGAGGGATCGAACACTGAAGCTTTCTTT. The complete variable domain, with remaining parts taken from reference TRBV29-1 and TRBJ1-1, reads SAVISQKPSRDICQRGTSLTIQCQVDSQVTMMFWYRQQPGQSLTLIATANQGSEATYESGFVIDKFPISRPNLTFSTLTVSNMSPEDSSIYLCSVPGWEGSNTEAFFGQGTRLTVV.

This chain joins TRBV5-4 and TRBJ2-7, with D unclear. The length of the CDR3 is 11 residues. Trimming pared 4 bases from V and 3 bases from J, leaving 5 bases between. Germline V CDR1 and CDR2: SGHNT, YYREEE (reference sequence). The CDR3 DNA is TGTGCCAGCAGCGGTCGCTACGAGCAGTACTTC. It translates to CASSGRYEQYF.

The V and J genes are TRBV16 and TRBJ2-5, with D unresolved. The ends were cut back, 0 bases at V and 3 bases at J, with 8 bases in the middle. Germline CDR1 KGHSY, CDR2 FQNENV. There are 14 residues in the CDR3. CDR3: CASSQSGLEETQYF. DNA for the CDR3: TGTGCCAGCAGCCAATCGGGGTTGGAAGAGACCCAGTACTTC.

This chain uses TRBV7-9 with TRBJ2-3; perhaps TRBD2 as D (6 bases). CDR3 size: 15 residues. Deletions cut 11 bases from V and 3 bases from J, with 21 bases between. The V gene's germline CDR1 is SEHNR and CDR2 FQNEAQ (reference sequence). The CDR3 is CAGDFSEGGTDTQYF. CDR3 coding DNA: TGTGCCGGTGACTTTAGTGAGGGAGGAACAGATACGCAGTATTTT.

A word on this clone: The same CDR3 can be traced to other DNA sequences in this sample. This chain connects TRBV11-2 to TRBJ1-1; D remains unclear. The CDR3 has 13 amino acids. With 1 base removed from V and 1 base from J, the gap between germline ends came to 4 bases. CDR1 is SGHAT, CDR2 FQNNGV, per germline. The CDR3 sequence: CASSLGRNTEAFF. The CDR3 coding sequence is TGTGCCAGCAGCTTAGGCAGGAACACTGAAGCTTTCTTT.

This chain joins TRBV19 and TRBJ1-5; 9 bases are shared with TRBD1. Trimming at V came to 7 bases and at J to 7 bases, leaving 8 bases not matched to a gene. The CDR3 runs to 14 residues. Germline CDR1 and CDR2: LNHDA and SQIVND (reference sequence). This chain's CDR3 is CASTDRGAGQPQHF. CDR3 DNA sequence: TGTGCCAGTACGGACAGGGGAGCGGGACAGCCCCAGCATTTT.

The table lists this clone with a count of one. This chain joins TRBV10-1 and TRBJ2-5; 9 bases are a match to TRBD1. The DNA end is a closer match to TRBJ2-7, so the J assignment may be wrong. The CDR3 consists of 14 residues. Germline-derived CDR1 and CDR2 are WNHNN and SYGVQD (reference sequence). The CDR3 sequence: CASADGTGLYEQYF. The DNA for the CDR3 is TGCGCCAGCGCCGATGGGACAGGGCTGTACGAGCAGTACTTC.

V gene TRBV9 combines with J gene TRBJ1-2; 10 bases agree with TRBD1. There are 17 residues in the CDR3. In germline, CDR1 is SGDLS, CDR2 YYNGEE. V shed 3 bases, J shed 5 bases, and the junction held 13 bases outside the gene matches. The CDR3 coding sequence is TGTGCCAGCAGCGGATGGGACCGGGACAGGGGTTTGTATGGCTACACCTTC. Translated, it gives CASSGWDRDRGLYGYTF.

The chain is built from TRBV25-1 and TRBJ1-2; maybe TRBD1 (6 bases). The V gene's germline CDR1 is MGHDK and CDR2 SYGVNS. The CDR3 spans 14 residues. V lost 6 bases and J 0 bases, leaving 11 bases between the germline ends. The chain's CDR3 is CASSEQGSNYGYTF. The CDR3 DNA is TGTGCCAGCAGCGAACAGGGTTCTAACTATGGCTACACCTTC.

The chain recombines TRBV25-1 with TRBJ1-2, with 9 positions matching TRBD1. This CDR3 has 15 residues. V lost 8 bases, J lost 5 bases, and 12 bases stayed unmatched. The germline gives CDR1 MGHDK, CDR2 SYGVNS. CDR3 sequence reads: CASADWTGVLYGYTF. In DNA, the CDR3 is TGTGCCAGCGCGGACTGGACAGGGGTTCTTTATGGCTACACCTTC.

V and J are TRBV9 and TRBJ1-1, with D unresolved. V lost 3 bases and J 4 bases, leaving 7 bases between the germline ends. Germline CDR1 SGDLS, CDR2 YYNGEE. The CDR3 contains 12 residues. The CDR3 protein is CASSALGTEAFF. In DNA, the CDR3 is TGTGCCAGCAGCGCTCTGGGCACTGAAGCTTTCTTT.

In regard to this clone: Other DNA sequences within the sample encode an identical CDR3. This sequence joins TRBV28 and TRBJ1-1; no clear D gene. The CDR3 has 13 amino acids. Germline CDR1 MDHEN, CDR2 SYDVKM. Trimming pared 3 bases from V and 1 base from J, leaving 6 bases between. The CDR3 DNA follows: TGTGCCAGCAGTTTTTCCGGGAACACTGAAGCTTTCTTT. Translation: CASSFSGNTEAFF.